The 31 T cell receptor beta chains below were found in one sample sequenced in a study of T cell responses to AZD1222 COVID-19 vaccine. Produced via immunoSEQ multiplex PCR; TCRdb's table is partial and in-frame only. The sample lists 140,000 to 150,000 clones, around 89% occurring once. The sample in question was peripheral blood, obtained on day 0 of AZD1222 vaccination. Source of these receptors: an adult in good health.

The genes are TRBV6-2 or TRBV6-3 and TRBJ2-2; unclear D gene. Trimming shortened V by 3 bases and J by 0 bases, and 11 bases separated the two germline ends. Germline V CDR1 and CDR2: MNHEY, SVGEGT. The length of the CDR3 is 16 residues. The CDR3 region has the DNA TGTGCCAGCAGTTATGGGGTTAGGACGAACACCGGGGAGCTGTTTTTT. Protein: CASSYGVRTNTGELFF.

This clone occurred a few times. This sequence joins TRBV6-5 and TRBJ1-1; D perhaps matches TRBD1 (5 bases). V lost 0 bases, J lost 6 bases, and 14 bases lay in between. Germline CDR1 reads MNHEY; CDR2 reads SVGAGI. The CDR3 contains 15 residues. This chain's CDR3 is CASSYSSRGTAEAFF. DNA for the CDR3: TGTGCCAGCAGTTACTCGAGTCGTGGGACGGCTGAAGCTTTCTTT.

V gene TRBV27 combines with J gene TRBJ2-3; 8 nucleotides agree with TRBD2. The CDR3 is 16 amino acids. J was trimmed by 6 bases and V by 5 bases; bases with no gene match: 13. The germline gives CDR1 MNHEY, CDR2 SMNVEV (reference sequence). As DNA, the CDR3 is TGTGCCAGCAGTCCCCTCGGGCGGGAGGCGTCGGATACGCAGTATTTT. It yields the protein CASSPLGREASDTQYF.

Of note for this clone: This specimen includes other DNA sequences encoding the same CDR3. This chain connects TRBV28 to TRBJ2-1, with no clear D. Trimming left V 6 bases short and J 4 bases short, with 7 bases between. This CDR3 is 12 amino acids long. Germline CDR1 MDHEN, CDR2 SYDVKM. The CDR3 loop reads CASSLGYNEQFF. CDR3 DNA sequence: TGTGCCAGCAGCCTTGGATACAATGAGCAGTTCTTC.

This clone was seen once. The CDR3 protein is CASSLLLAGEFYNEQFF. The DNA of the CDR3 is TGCGCCAGCAGCCTGTTACTAGCGGGGGAATTCTACAATGAGCAGTTCTTC. The rearrangement joins TRBV5-1 to TRBJ2-1, with TRBD2 matching over 11 bases. This CDR3 comprises 17 residues. J gave up 3 bases and V 4 bases, and 9 bases lay outside the gene matches. Germline loops: CDR1 SGHRS, CDR2 YFSETQ.

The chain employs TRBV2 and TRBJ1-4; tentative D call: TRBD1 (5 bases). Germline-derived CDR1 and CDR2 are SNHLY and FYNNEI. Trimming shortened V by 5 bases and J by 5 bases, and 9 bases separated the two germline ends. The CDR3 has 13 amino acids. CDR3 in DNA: TGTGCCAGCAGTTTACAGGAAAATGAAAAACTGTTTTTT. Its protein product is CASSLQENEKLFF.

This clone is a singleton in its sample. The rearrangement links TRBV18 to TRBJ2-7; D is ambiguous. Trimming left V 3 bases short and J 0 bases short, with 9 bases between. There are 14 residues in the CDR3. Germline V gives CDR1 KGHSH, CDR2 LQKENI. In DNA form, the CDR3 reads TGTGCCAGCTCACCCGGCCGCGCCTCCTACGAGCAGTACTTC. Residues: CASSPGRASYEQYF.

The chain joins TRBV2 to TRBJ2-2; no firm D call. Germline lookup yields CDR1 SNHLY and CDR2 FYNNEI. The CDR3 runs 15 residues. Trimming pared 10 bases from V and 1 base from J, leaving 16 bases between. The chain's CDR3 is CATPRRSENTGELFF. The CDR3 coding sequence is TGTGCCACCCCTAGGAGATCGGAGAACACCGGGGAGCTGTTTTTT. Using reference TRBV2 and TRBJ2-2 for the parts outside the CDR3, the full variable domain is EPEVTQTPSHQVTQMGQEVILRCVPISNHLYFYWYRQILGQKVEFLVSFYNNEISEKSEIFDDQFSVERPDGSNFTLKIRSTKLEDSAMYFCATPRRSENTGELFFGEGSRLTVL.

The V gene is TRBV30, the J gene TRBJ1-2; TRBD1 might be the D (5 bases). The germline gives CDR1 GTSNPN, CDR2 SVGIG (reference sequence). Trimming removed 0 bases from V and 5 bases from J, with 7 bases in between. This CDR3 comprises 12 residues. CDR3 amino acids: CAWSVAGYGYTF. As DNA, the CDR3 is TGTGCCTGGAGTGTGGCAGGGTATGGCTACACCTTC.

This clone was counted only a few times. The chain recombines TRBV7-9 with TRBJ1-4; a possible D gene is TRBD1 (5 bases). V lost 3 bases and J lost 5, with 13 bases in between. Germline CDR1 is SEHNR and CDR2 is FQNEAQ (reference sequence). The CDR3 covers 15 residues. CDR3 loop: CASSFFGTDNEKLFF. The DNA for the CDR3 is TGTGCCAGCAGCTTCTTCGGGACGGACAATGAAAAACTGTTTTTT.

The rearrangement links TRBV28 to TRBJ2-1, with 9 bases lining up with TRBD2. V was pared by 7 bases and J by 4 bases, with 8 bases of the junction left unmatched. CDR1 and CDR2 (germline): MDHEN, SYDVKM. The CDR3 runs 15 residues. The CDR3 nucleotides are TGTGCCAGCAATAGCGGGAGTCTCCTATACAATGAGCAGTTCTTC. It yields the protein CASNSGSLLYNEQFF.

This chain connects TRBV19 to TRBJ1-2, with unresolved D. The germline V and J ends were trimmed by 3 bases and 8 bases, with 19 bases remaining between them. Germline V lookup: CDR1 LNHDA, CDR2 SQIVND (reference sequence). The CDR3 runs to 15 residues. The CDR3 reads CASSIGASREYGYTF. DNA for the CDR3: TGTGCCAGTAGTATTGGAGCCTCCCGGGAGTACGGCTACACCTTC.

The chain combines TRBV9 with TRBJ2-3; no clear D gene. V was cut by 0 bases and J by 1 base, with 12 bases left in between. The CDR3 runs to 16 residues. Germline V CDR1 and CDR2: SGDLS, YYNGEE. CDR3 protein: CASSVESGRRTDTQYF. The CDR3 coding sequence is TGTGCCAGCAGCGTAGAGTCGGGCCGCCGCACAGATACGCAGTATTTT.

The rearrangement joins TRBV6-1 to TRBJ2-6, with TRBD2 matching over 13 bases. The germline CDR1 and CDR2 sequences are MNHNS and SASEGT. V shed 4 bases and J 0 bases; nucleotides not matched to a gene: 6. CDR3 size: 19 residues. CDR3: CASSGRGLAGISGANVLTF. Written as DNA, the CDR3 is TGTGCCAGCAGTGGTAGGGGACTAGCGGGAATCTCTGGGGCCAACGTCCTGACTTTC.

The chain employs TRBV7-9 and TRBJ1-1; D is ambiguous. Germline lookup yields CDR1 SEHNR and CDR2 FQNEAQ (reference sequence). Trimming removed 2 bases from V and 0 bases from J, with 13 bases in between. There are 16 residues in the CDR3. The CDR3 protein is CASSLPFGPVNTEAFF. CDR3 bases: TGTGCCAGCAGCTTACCTTTCGGCCCCGTGAACACTGAAGCTTTCTTT.

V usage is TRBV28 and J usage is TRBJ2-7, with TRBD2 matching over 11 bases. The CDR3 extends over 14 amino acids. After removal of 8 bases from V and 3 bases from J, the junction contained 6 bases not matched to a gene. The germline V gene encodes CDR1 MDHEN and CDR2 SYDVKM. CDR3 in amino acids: CASVGTSGNYEQYF. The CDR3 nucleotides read TGTGCCAGCGTGGGGACTAGCGGCAACTACGAGCAGTACTTC.

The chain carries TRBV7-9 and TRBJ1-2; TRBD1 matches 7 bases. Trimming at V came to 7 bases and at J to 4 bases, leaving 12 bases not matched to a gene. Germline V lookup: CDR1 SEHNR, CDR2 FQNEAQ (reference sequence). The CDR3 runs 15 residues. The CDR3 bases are TGTGCCAGCATCCAGCCGGACAGGAGTATCTATGGCTACACCTTC. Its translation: CASIQPDRSIYGYTF.

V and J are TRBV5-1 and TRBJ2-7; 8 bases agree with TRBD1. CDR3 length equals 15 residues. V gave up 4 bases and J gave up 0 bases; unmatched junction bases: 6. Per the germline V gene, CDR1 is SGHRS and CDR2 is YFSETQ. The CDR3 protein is CASSLGTGHSYEQYF. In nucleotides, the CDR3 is TGCGCCAGCAGCCTAGGGACAGGTCACTCCTACGAGCAGTACTTC.

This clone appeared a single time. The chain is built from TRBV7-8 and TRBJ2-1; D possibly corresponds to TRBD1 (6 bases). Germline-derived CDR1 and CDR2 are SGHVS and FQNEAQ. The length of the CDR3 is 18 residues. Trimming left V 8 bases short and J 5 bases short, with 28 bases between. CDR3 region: CASRNAIRMRGRHNEQFF. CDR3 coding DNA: TGTGCCAGCCGAAACGCCATTCGAATGAGGGGGAGACACAATGAGCAGTTCTTC.

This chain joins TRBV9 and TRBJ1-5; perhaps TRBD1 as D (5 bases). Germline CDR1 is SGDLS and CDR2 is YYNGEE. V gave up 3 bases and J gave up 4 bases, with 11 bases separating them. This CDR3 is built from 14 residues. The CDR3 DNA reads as TGTGCCAGCAGCGAATTAGACAGTAATCAGCCCCAGCATTTT. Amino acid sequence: CASSELDSNQPQHF.

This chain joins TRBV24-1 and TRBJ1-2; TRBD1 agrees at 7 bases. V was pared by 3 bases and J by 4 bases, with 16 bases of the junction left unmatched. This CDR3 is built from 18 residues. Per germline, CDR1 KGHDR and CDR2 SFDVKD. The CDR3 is CATSDALSPDRPGYGYTF. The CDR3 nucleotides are TGTGCCACCAGTGATGCCCTCTCCCCGGACAGGCCAGGCTATGGCTACACCTTC.

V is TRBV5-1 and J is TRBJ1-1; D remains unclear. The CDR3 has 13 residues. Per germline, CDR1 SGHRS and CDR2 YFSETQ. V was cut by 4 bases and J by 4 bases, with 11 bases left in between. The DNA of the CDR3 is TGCGCCAGCAGCCGAGGAGTGGGCACTGAAGCTTTCTTT. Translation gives CASSRGVGTEAFF. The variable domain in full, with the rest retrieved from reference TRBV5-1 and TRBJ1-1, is KAGVTQTPRYLIKTRGQQVTLSCSPISGHRSVSWYQQTPGQGLQFLFEYFSETQRNKGNFPGRFSGRQFSNSRSEMNVSTLELGDSALYLCASSRGVGTEAFFGQGTRLTVV.

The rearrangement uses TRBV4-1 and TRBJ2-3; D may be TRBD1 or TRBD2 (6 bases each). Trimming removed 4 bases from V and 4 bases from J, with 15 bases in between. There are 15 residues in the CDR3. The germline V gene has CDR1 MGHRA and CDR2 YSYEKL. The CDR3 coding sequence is TGCGCCAGCAGCCGAGCGGAGGGGGGCCCAGATACGCAGTATTTT. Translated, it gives CASSRAEGGPDTQYF.

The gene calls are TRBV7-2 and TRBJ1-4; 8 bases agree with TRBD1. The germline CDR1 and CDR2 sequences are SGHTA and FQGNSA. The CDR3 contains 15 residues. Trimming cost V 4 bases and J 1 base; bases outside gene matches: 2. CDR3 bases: TGTGCCAGCAGCTCGGACAGGGTAACTAATGAAAAACTGTTTTTT. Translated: CASSSDRVTNEKLFF.

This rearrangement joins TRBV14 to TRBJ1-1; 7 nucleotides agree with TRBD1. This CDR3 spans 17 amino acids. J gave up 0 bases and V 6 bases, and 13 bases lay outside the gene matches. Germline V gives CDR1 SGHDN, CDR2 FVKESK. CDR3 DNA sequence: TGTGCCAGCAGTCCTGACAGGGCAGGGATAATGAACACTGAAGCTTTCTTT. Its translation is CASSPDRAGIMNTEAFF.

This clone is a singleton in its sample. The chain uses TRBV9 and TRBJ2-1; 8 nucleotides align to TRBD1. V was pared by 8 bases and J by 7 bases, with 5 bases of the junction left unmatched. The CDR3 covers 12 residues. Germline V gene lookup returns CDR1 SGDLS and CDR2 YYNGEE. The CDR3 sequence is CASGQGGNEQFF. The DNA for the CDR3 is TGTGCCAGTGGACAGGGAGGAAATGAGCAGTTCTTC.

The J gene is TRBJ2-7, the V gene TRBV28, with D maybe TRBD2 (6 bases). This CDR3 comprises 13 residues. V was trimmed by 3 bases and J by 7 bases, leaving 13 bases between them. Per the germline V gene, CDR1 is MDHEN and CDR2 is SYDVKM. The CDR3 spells CASSFRDSGEQYF. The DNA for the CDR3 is TGTGCCAGCAGTTTCAGGGACTCGGGGGAGCAGTACTTC.

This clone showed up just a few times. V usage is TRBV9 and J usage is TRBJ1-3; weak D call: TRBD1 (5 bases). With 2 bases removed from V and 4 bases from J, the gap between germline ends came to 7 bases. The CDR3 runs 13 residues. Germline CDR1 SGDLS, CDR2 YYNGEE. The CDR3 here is CASSVGDGNTIYF. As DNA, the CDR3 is TGTGCCAGCAGCGTGGGGGACGGAAACACCATATATTTT.

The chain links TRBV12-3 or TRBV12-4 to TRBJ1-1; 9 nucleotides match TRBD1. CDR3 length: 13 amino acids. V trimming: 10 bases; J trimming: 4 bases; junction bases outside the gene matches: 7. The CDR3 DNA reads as TGTGCCACCAAGGGACAGGGCCCCACTGAAGCTTTCTTT. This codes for CATKGQGPTEAFF.

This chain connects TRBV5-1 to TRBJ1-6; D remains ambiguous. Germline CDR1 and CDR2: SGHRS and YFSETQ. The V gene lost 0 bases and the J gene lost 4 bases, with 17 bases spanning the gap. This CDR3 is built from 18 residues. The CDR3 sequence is CASSLAPFGMRYNSPLHF. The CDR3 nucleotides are TGCGCCAGCAGCTTGGCCCCGTTCGGGATGAGGTATAATTCACCCCTCCACTTT.

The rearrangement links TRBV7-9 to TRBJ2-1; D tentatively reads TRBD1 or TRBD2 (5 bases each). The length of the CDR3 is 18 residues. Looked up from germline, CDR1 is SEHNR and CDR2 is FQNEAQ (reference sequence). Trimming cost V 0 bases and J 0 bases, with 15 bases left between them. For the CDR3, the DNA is TGTGCCAGCAGCTTAGCGCGAGGGGACCCCAGCTCCTACAATGAGCAGTTCTTC. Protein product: CASSLARGDPSSYNEQFF.